The source of this T cell receptor (beta chain) is a study of Ad26.COV2.S vaccination and SARS-CoV-2 variants. The CDR3 has 13 amino acids. V gave up 3 bases and J gave up 6 bases, with 11 bases separating them. CDR1 is LGHNA and CDR2 is YSLEER in the germline V gene. Treatment noted: over 15 received Ad26.COV2.S at low or high dose, single or two shots; 5 received placebo; per-sample allocation not given. Sampling was performed 63 days after the first vaccine or placebo injection. Method: immunoSEQ multiplex PCR; TCRdb's copy keeps in-frame clones and lacks some. Among 440,000 or so clones, about 92% were seen once, and the ten largest hold 4.3%.

Sample: peripheral blood, taken in a trial of Ad26.COV2.S vaccine versus placebo. This chain uses TRBV4-3 with TRBJ1-2; D is uncertain. The sequence derives from a person aged 18-65 years who received the Ad26.COV2.S COVID-19 vaccine or a placebo. In DNA, the CDR3 is TGCGCCAGCAGCCACTCCGAATTTAATGGCTACACCTTC. Its translation: CASSHSEFNGYTF.